The present entry profiles one T cell receptor (beta chain) with its context. This sample was taken from a study of blood T cell repertoires in COVID-19. About the study: The United States, Italy and Spain were the sources of the acute and convalescent COVID-19 samples. T cells, B-cell-depleted T cells, or PBMCs provided the cDNA or gDNA that served as material.

Original analysis: Quantification of nucleated cells was approximated via reference gene primer amplification. Assay: immunoSEQ multiplex PCR; the TCRdb copy retains only in-frame clones and omits some. The DNA was the basis for D and trimming; V, J and clone size are from that table. The sample holds a few hundred thousand clones; roughly 86% are singletons and the top ten take approximately 13%. With V trimmed by 6 bases and J by 7 bases, 10 bases remained unmatched. CDR1 is SGHRS and CDR2 is YFSETQ in the germline V gene. This CDR3 spans 14 amino acids. The receptor's source is an elderly man with acute or convalescent COVID-19. The V gene is TRBV5-1, the J gene TRBJ2-3; TRBD2 matches 8 bases. Sequencing was done on a sample of peripheral blood. This CDR3 reads CASKGGGGWNTQYF. The DNA of the CDR3 is TGCGCCAGCAAGGGAGGCGGGGGGTGGAATACGCAGTATTTT.